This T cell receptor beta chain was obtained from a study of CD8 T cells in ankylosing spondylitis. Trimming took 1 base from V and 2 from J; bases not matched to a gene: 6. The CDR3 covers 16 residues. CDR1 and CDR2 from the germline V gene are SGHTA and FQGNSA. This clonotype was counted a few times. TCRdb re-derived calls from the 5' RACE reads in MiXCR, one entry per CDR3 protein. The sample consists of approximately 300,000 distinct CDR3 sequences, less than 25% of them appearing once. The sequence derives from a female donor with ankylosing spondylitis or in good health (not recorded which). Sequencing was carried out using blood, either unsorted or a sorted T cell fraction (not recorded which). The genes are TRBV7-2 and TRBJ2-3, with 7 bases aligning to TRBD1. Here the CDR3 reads CASSLGFRGSTDTQYF. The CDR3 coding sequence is TGTGCCAGCAGCTTAGGGTTCAGGGGGTCCACAGATACGCAGTATTTT. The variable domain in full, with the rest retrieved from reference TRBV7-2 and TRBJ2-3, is GAGVSQSPSNKVTEKGKDVELRCDPISGHTALYWYRQSLGQGLEFLIYFQGNSAPDKSGLPSDRFSAERTGGSVSTLTIQRTQQEDSAVYLCASSLGFRGSTDTQYFGPGTRLTVL.